This T cell receptor beta chain was profiled in a study of T cells in Graves' hyperthyroidism and ophthalmopathy. Losses at the gene ends were 0 bases for V and 4 bases for J; bases not matched to a gene: 6. CDR3 size: 15 residues. Germline V gene lookup returns CDR1 SGHRS and CDR2 YFSETQ. This clonotype was recorded many times. It was RNA transcripts that yielded the amplified TCR beta CDR3 regions. The HTBI primer set drove a first-round RT-PCR of the TCR CDR3. TCRdb redid the calling of the multiplex PCR reads with MiXCR, one entry per CDR3 protein. The sample carries around 440,000 distinct CDR3 sequences, about a sixth recorded once.

The chain recombines TRBV5-1 with TRBJ1-2, with 7 bases lining up with TRBD1. The receptor's source is a woman between 18 and 29 years old with Graves' hyperthyroidism. Specimen: blood. CDR3 protein: CASSLDNRGLYGYTF. The CDR3 bases are TGCGCCAGCAGCTTGGATAACAGGGGTCTCTATGGCTACACCTTC.